Listed below are T cell receptor beta chains from one sample, sequenced in a study of blood T cell repertoires in COVID-19. Sequencing was performed with immunoSEQ multiplex PCR; in TCRdb, only in-frame clones are kept and a portion is missing. The data show just over 300,000 clones, under 90% seen once. Sequenced input: peripheral blood. These receptors were taken from a woman aged 25-40 years with COVID-19, enrolled during active disease. The CDR3 runs from the conserved cysteine through the conserved F or W. The D gene is left open where the match is weak. Expanded clones are given a class, and other clones once, few, many or no size at all.

J gene,CDR3 length,D gene,clone size,V gene,CDR3 protein,CDR3 DNA
TRBJ2-5,14,TRBD1,.,TRBV9,CASSVGTTGETQYF,TGTGCCAGCAGCGTAGGTACGACAGGGGAGACCCAGTACTTC
TRBJ2-3,14,.,.,TRBV7-3,CASSPRLSTDTQYF,TGTGCCAGCAGCCCTCGACTGAGCACAGATACGCAGTATTTT
TRBJ1-4,15,.,.,TRBV10-1,CASSESRAINEKLFF,TGCGCCAGCAGTGAGTCCAGGGCTATAAATGAAAAACTGTTTTTT
TRBJ2-3,15,.,.,TRBV5-5,CASSFSTGLTDTQYF,TGTGCCAGCAGCTTCTCTACAGGGCTCACAGATACGCAGTATTTT
TRBJ1-4,16,.,.,TRBV5-5,CASSPEGGLTNEKLFF,TGTGCCAGCAGCCCGGAAGGAGGGCTAACTAATGAAAAACTGTTTTTT
TRBJ1-3,14,.,.,TRBV7-9,CASREANEGNTIYF,TGTGCCAGCAGAGAGGCAAACGAAGGAAACACCATATATTTT
TRBJ2-7,14,TRBD1,.,TRBV7-2,CASSSGTGAYEQYF,TGTGCCAGCAGCTCCGGGACAGGGGCCTACGAGCAGTACTTC
TRBJ2-1,13,.,once,TRBV4-1,CASSQGPSGEQFF,TGCGCCAGCAGCCAAGGTCCGTCGGGTGAGCAGTTCTTC
TRBJ1-5,14,.,.,TRBV19,CASSPGHYNQPQHF,TGTGCCAGTAGCCCGGGACACTATAATCAGCCCCAGCATTTT
TRBJ2-7,14,.,.,TRBV4-2,CASSPTGMAEEQYF,TGTGCCAGCAGCCCGACAGGTATGGCTGAAGAGCAGTACTTC
TRBJ1-2,13,TRBD1,.,TRBV14,CASSSTGYYGYTF,TGTGCCAGCAGCTCGACAGGGTACTATGGCTACACCTTC
TRBJ1-4,17,.,.,TRBV3-1/TRBV3-2,CASSQDQGLATNEKLFF,TGTGCCAGCAGCCAAGACCAGGGGCTTGCAACTAATGAAAAACTGTTTTTT
TRBJ1-2,13,.,many,TRBV5-8,CASSQRSGYGYTF,TGTGCCAGCAGCCAAAGATCGGGGTATGGCTACACCTTC
TRBJ1-1,14,.,.,TRBV28,CASRGGVMNTEAFF,TGTGCCAGCAGGGGAGGGGTGATGAACACTGAAGCTTTCTTT
TRBJ1-4,15,TRBD1,.,TRBV7-9,CASSLEKTGDEKLFF,TGTGCCAGCAGCTTAGAAAAGACAGGGGATGAAAAACTGTTTTTT
TRBJ1-1,12,.,.,TRBV29-1,CSVGVEDTEAFF,TGCAGCGTCGGGGTGGAGGATACTGAAGCTTTCTTT
TRBJ1-1,14,TRBD1,.,TRBV10-3,CAIRETGWDTEAFF,TGTGCCATCAGGGAGACAGGGTGGGACACTGAAGCTTTCTTT
TRBJ1-2,11,.,.,TRBV27,CASRRGRVYTF,TGTGCCAGCAGGCGGGGGCGGGTCTACACCTTC
TRBJ1-5,16,.,.,TRBV6-6,CASSYNRRQGNQPQHF,TGTGCCAGCAGTTACAATCGGAGACAGGGCAATCAGCCCCAGCATTTT
TRBJ1-5,15,TRBD1,.,TRBV6-6,CASSDRQGSGQPQHF,TGTGCCAGCAGTGATCGACAGGGGAGCGGTCAGCCCCAGCATTTT
TRBJ1-1,13,.,.,TRBV28,CASSFPTSNEAFF,TGTGCCAGCAGTTTCCCCACATCCAATGAAGCTTTCTTT
TRBJ2-5,14,TRBD2,.,TRBV3-1/TRBV3-2,CASRYSGDQETQYF,TGTGCCAGCAGGTATAGCGGGGACCAAGAGACCCAGTACTTC
TRBJ2-1,12,.,few,TRBV10-3,CAIKGSSDEQFF,TGTGCCATCAAAGGGTCTAGCGATGAGCAGTTCTTC
TRBJ1-1,14,.,.,TRBV6-5,CASSPDRRNTEAFF,TGTGCCAGCAGCCCCGACAGGAGAAACACTGAAGCTTTCTTT
TRBJ1-1,18,.,.,TRBV10-2,CASSESGVTGRLNTEAFF,TGCGCCAGCAGTGAGTCGGGGGTGACAGGACGGTTGAACACTGAAGCTTTCTTT